This entry concerns a single T cell receptor beta chain. The sample belongs to a study of cytomegalovirus exposure and HLA in healthy donors. This CDR3 is built from 16 residues. The germline gives CDR1 MGHRA, CDR2 YSYEKL. The V gene lost 3 bases and the J gene lost 6 bases, with 17 bases spanning the gap. The PCR used 60 Vbeta and 13 Jbeta primers. Profiling relied on immunoSEQ multiplex PCR, and the TCRdb table lists in-frame clones only, not all of them. This table holds 80,000 to 95,000 clones, 60% to 85% found once. The sample consisted of PBMCs. The origin of this receptor is a man between 18 and 35 years old in good health and CMV-seropositive. The V gene is TRBV4-1, the J gene TRBJ1-4; D might be TRBD1 (6 bases). As DNA, the CDR3 is TGCGCCAGCAGCCAGAAAGGGGGACGGGACGATGAAAAACTGTTTTTT. Amino acid sequence: CASSQKGGRDDEKLFF.